This TCR beta chain was profiled in a study of cytomegalovirus exposure and HLA in healthy donors. General study results and limits: One later analysis, an examination of the approximately 130 validation repertoires, found that first-cohort TCR clusters tended to co-occur in them.

As for this clone: Its cognate antigen is unknown.

Libraries were prepared by immunoSEQ multiplex PCR; TCRdb keeps only in-frame clonotypes and omits some of them. The table lists 220,000 or so clones, approximately 88% of them singletons, with about 14% in the top ten. The V and J ends lost 3 bases and 7 bases respectively, with 21 bases between them. The CDR3 is 16 amino acids. Germline loops: CDR1 KGHSH, CDR2 LQKENI. V is TRBV18 and J is TRBJ1-2; D ambiguous. The TCR comes from a woman aged 30 to 39 in good health and CMV-seropositive. Material for sequencing was PBMCs. The CDR3 bases are TGTGCCAGCTCACCTGGCCCAGAAGGCTTGGGCTTTGGCTACACCTTC. This codes for CASSPGPEGLGFGYTF.